A single sample gave rise to the 3 T cell receptor beta chains below, sequenced in a study of T-cell memory formation after mild COVID-19 (dated by TCRdb to 2020 to 2022). Library preparation was by 5' RACE. Sequenced on an Illumina NovaSeq 6000. TCRdb trimmed public reads at Q25 via fastp, called clones via MiXCR and kept in-frame beta chains. When rows share a CDR3 protein, they turn into one entry using the most common DNA and genes. Within this sample are some 120,000 distinct CDR3 sequences, with about a sixth of them counted one time only. The ten top clones hold 11% to 15% of the sample. The sample taken for sequencing was PBMCs or a T cell subset sorted from them (not recorded which). The receptors here all came from an adult woman who had mild COVID-19 (a few samples of this study predate the infection). The sample titles of this study are shuffled in the database, so cell type and time point are left out; the donor was told from shared clones.

The chain joins TRBV23-1 to TRBJ1-5; tentative D call: TRBD1 (5 bases). TRBV23-1 is an ORF, and what it does is uncertain. V was clipped by 2 bases and J by 0 bases, with 11 bases between them. The CDR3 spans 16 residues. The CDR3 coding sequence is TGCGCCAGCAGTCAACCCCGGGACCATAGCAATCAGCCCCAGCATTTT. It codes for CASSQPRDHSNQPQHF.

The CDR3 region has the DNA TGCGCCAGCAGCTTGAGGCTCAGGACAGGGAACACCGGGGAGCTGTTTTTT. Amino acids: CASSLRLRTGNTGELFF. The J gene is TRBJ2-2, the V gene TRBV5-1, with TRBD1 matching 7 bases. This CDR3 contains 17 residues. V shed 1 base, J shed 1 base, and the junction held 7 bases outside the gene matches. Germline values: CDR1 SGHRS, CDR2 YFSETQ.

This clonotype was seen a few times. This chain joins TRBV5-1 and TRBJ2-7; perhaps TRBD2 as D (5 bases). The CDR3 runs 13 residues. V gave up 4 bases and J gave up 3 bases, with 11 bases separating them. In germline, CDR1 is SGHRS, CDR2 YFSETQ. This chain's CDR3 is CASSPDWNYEQYF. The CDR3 nucleotides read TGCGCCAGCAGCCCGGACTGGAACTACGAGCAGTACTTC.